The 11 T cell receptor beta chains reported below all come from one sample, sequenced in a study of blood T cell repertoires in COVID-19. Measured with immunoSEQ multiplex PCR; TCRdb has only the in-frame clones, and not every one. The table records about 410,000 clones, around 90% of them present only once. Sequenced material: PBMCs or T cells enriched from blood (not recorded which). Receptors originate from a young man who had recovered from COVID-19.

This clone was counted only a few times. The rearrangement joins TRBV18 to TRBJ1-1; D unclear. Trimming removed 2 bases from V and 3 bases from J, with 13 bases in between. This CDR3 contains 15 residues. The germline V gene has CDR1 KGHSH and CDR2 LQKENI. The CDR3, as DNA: TGTGCCAGCTCACCAAGTTCCAGGAGGGACACTGAAGCTTTCTTT. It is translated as CASSPSSRRDTEAFF.

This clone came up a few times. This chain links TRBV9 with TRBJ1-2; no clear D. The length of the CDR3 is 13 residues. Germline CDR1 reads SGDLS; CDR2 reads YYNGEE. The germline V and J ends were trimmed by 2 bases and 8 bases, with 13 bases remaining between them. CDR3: CASSVTDSMGYTF. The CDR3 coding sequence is TGTGCCAGCAGCGTGACTGATTCTATGGGCTACACCTTC.

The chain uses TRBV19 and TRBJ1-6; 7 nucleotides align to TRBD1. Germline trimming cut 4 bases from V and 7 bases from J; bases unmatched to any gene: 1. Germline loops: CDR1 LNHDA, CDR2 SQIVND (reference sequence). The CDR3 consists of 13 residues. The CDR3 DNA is TGTGCCAGTAGTACAGGGGGGAATTCACCCCTCCACTTT. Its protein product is CASSTGGNSPLHF.

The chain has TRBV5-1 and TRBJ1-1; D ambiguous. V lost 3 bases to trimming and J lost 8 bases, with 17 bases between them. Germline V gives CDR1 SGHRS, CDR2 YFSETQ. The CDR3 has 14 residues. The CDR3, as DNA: TGCGCCAGCAGCTGGGGAGACAAGTCTAACGAAGCTTTCTTT. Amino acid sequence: CASSWGDKSNEAFF.

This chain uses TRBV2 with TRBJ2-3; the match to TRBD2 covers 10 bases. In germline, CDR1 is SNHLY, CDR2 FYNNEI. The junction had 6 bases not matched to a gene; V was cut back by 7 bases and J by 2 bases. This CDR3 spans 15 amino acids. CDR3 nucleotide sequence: TGTGCCAGCACCTTAGCGGGGGGCCCCACAGATACGCAGTATTTT. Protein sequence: CASTLAGGPTDTQYF.

The CDR3 sequence is CASSLLPGDNSYEQYF. Here the CDR3 DNA reads TGCGCCAGCAGCCTCCTTCCGGGAGACAACTCCTACGAGCAGTACTTC. The chain has TRBV5-1 and TRBJ2-7; weak D call: TRBD2 (6 bases). The CDR3 spans 16 residues. Trimming removed 4 bases from V and 0 bases from J, with 17 bases in between. The germline CDR1 and CDR2 sequences are SGHRS and YFSETQ.

CDR3 sequence reads: CASSLAGTKTYEQYF. The CDR3 DNA reads TGCGCCAGCAGCTTGGCTGGGACAAAAACTTACGAGCAGTACTTC. The gene calls are TRBV5-1 and TRBJ2-7; a weak D match, TRBD1 (6 bases). This CDR3 has 15 amino acids. Trimming took 0 bases from V and 4 from J, leaving 14 bases between them. Germline values: CDR1 SGHRS, CDR2 YFSETQ.

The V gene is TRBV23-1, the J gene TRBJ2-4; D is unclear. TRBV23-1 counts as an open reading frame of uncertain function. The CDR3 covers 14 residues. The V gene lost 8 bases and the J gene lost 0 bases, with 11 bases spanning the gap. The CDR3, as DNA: TGCGCCAGCTTGCGTTACTTAGCCAAAAACATTCAGTACTTC. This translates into CASLRYLAKNIQYF.

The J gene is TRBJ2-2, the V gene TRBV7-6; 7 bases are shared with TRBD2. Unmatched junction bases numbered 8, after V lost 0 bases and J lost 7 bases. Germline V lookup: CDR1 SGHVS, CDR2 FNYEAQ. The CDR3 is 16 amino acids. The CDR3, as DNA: TGTGCCAGCAGCTTAGCGCCGGTCTCTAGCGGCGGGGAGCTGTTTTTT. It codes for CASSLAPVSSGGELFF.

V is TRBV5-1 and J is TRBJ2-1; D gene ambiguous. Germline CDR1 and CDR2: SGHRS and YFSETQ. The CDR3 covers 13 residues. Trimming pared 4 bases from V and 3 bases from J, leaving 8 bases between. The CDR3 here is CASSMDGYNEQFF. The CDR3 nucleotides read TGCGCCAGCAGCATGGACGGCTACAATGAGCAGTTCTTC. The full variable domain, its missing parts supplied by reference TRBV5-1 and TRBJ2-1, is KAGVTQTPRYLIKTRGQQVTLSCSPISGHRSVSWYQQTPGQGLQFLFEYFSETQRNKGNFPGRFSGRQFSNSRSEMNVSTLELGDSALYLCASSMDGYNEQFFGPGTRLTVL.

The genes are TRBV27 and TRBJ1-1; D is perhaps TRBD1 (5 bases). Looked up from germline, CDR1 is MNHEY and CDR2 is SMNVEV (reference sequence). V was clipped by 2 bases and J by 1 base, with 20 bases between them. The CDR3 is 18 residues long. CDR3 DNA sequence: TGTGCCAGCAGTTTAGGCCGCGGACACCTTTCGGGGAACACTGAAGCTTTCTTT. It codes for CASSLGRGHLSGNTEAFF.